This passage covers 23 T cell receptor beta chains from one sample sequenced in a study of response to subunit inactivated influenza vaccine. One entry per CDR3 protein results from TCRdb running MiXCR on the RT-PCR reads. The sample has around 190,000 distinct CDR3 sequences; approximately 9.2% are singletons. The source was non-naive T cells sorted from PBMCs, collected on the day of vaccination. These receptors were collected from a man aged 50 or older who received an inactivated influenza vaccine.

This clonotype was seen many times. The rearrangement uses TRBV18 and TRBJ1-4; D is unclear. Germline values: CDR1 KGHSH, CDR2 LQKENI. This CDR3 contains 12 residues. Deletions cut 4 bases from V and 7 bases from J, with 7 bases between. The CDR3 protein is CASSRQTEKLFF. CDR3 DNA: TGTGCCAGCTCACGTCAGACTGAAAAACTGTTTTTT.

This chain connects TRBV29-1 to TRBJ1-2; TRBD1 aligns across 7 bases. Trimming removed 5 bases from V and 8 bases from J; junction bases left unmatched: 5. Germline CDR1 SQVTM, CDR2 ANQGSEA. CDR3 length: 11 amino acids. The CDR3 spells CSVTGVRGYTF. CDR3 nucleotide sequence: TGCAGCGTTACAGGGGTCCGGGGCTACACCTTC.

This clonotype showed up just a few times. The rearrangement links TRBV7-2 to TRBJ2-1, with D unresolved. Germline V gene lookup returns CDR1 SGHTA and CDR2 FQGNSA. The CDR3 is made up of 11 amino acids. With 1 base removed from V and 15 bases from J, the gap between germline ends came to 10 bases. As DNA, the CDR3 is TGTGCCAGCAGCTTAGAGTTTTTGCCGTTCTTC. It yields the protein CASSLEFLPFF.

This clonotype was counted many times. The CDR3 bases are TGCAGTGCTAGGGGGACATTTAGTCCTGGGGACACCTTC. The encoded protein is CSARGTFSPGDTF. V and J are TRBV20-1 and TRBJ1-2; TRBD1 might be the D (6 bases). The CDR3 is 13 amino acids. Between the trimmed V and J ends, which lost 3 bases and 12 bases, there was a span of 20 bases. Germline CDR1 and CDR2: DFQATT and SNEGSKA (reference sequence).

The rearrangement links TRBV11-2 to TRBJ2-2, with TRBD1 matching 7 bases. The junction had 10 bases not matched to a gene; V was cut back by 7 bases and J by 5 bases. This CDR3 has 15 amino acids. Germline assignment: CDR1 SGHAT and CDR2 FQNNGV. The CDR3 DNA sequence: TGTGCCAGCAATTCCCGACAGGGTTGGACCGGGGAGCTGTTTTTT. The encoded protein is CASNSRQGWTGELFF.

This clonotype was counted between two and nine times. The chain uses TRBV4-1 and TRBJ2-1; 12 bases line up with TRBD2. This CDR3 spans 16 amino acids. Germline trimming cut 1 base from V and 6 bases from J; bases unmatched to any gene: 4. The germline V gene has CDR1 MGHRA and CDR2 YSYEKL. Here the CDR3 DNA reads TGCGCCAGCAGCCAAGGACTAGCGGGAGAGGGCAATGAGCAGTTCTTC. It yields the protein CASSQGLAGEGNEQFF.

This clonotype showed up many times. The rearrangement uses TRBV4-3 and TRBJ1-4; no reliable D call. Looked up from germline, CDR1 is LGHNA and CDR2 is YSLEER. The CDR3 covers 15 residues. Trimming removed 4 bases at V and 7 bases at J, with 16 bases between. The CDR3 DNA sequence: TGCGCCAGCAGCCGTTCCCCGGTCTCGGGTGAAAAACTGTTTTTT. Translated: CASSRSPVSGEKLFF.

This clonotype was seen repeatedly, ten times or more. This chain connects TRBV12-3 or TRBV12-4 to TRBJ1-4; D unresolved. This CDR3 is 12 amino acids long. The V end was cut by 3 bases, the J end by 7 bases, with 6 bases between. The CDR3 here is CASSFVSEKLFF. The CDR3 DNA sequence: TGTGCCAGCAGTTTTGTCAGTGAAAAACTGTTTTTT.

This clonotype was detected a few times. The CDR3 sequence: CSAIGTSGRAGTGELFF. In nucleotides, the CDR3 is TGCAGTGCTATCGGGACTAGCGGGAGGGCCGGTACCGGGGAGCTGTTTTTT. The chain is built from TRBV20-1 and TRBJ2-2, with 16 bases lining up with TRBD2. Germline values: CDR1 DFQATT, CDR2 SNEGSKA (reference sequence). The V segment lost 4 bases and the J segment 5 bases; nucleotides outside the gene matches: 7. This CDR3 spans 17 amino acids.

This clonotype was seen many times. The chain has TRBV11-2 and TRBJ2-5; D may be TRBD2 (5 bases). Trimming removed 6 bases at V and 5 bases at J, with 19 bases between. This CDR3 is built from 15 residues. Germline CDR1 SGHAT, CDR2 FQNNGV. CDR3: CASSSSRAARETQYF. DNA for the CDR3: TGTGCCAGCAGTTCGTCGAGGGCGGCACGGGAGACCCAGTACTTC.

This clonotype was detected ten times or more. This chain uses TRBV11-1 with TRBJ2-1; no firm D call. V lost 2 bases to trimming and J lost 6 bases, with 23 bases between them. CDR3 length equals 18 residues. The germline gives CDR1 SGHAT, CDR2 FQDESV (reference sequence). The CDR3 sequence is CASSLLLILGKSSNEQFF. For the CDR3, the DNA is TGTGCCAGCAGCTTATTATTAATCTTGGGGAAATCTTCCAATGAGCAGTTCTTC.

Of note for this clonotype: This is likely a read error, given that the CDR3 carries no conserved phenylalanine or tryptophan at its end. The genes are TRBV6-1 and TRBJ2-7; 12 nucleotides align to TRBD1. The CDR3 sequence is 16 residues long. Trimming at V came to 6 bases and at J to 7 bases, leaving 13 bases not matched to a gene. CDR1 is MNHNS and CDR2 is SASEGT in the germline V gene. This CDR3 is CASSNLPGQGASEQYY. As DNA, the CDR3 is TGTGCCAGCAGCAACCTCCCGGGACAGGGGGCGAGTGAGCAGTACTAC.

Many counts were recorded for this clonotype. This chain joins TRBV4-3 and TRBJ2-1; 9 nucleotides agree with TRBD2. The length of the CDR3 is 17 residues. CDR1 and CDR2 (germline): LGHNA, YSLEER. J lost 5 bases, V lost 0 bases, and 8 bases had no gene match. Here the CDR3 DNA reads TGCGCCAGCAGCCAAGATCTTCGGACTAGCGCTCACAATGAGCAGTTCTTC. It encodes CASSQDLRTSAHNEQFF.

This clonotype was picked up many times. The CDR3 DNA sequence: TGCAGTGCTAGAAGGACAGGGGGCGGCCTAGATACGCAGTATTTT. This gives the protein CSARRTGGGLDTQYF. The chain has TRBV20-1 and TRBJ2-3, with 11 positions matching TRBD1. CDR1 and CDR2 (germline): DFQATT, SNEGSKA (reference sequence). V trimming: 2 bases; J trimming: 5 bases; junction bases outside the gene matches: 6. The CDR3 loop spans 15 amino acids.

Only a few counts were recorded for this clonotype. The CDR3 protein is CSARSGPHTDTQYF. Here the CDR3 DNA reads TGCAGTGCTAGGTCGGGGCCCCACACAGATACGCAGTATTTT. The rearrangement links TRBV20-1 to TRBJ2-3; D assignment may be TRBD1 or TRBD2 (5 bases each). The CDR3 is 14 residues long. Trimming shortened V by 3 bases and J by 2 bases, and 12 bases separated the two germline ends. Germline V gene sequence: CDR1 DFQATT, CDR2 SNEGSKA (reference sequence).

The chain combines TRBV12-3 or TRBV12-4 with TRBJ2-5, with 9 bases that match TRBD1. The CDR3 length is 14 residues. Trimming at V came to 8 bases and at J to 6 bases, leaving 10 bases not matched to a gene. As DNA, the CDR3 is TGTGCCAGCGGAGGACAGGGGACTCAAAAGACCCAGTACTTC. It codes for CASGGQGTQKTQYF.

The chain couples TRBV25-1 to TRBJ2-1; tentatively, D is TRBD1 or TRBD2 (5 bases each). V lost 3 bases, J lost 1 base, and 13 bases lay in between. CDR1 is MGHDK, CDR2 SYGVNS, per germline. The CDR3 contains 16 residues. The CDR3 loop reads CASSDSGPLSYNEQFF. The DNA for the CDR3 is TGTGCCAGCAGTGACTCGGGACCCCTTTCCTACAATGAGCAGTTCTTC.

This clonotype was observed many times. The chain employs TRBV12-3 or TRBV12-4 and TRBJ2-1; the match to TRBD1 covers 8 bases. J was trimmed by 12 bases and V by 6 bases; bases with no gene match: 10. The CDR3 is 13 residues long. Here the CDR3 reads CASSRNQGAGQFF. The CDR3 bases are TGTGCCAGCAGCCGAAACCAGGGGGCGGGGCAGTTCTTC.

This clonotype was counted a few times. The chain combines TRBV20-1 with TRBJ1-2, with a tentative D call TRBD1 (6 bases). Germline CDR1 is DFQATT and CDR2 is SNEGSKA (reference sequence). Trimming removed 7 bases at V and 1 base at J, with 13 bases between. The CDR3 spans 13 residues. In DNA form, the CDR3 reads TGCAGTGTCCAGGGGACCAATAACTATGGCTACACCTTC. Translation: CSVQGTNNYGYTF.

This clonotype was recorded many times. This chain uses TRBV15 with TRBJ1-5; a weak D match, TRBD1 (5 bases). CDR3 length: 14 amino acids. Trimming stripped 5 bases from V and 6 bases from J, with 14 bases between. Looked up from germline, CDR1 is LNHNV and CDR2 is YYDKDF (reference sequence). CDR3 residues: CATSVVRGGQPQHF. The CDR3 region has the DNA TGTGCCACCAGCGTTGTCCGGGGCGGTCAGCCCCAGCATTTT.

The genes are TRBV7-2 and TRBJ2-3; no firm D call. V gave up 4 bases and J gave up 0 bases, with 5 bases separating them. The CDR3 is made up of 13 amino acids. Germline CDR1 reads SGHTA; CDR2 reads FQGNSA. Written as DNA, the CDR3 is TGTGCCAGCAGCTATTATAGCACAGATACGCAGTATTTT. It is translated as CASSYYSTDTQYF.

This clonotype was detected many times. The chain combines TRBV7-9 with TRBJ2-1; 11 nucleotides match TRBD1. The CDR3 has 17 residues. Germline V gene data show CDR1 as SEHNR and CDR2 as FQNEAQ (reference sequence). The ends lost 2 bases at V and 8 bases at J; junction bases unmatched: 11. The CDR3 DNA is TGTGCCAGCAGCTTACTGGACAGGGGGCGAATTTTCCATGAGCAGTTCTTC. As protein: CASSLLDRGRIFHEQFF.

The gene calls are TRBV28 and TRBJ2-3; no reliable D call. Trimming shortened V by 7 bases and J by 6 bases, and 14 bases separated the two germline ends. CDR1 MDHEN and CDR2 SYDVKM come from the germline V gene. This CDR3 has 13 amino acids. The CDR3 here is CASIFGGQDTQYF. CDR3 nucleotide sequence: TGTGCCAGCATCTTTGGCGGTCAGGATACGCAGTATTTT.